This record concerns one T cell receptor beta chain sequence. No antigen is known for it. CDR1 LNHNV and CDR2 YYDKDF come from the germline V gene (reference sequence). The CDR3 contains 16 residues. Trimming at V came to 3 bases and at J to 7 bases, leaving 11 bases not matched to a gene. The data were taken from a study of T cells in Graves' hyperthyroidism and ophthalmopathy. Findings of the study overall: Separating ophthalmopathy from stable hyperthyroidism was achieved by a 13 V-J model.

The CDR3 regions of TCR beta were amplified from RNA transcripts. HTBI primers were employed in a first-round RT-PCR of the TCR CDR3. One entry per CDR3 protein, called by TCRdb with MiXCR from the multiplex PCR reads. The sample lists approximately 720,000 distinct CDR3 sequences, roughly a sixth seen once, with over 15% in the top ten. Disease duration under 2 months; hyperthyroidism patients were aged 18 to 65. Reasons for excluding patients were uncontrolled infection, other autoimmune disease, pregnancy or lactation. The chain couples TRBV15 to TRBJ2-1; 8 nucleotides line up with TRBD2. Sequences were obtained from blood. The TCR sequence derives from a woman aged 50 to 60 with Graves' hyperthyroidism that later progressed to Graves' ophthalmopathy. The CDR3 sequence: CATSSKTGGPGNEQFF. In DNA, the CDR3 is TGTGCCACCAGCAGCAAGACGGGGGGGCCTGGAAATGAGCAGTTCTTC.